The clone carrying this T cell receptor beta chain was counted ten times or more. The source of the sample is a study of read filtering for tumor transcriptome and immune sequencing. Bone marrow was sampled from every patient at the time of active disease. This library used around 400 ng RNA and molecular barcoded adaptors spanning alpha/delta and beta/gamma chains. TCRdb fed the reads into MiXCR, producing one record per CDR3 protein. The sample holds 39,000 or so distinct CDR3 sequences, about an eighth seen once. CDR3 length: 15 residues. Germline V CDR1 and CDR2: MDHEN, SYDVKM. Trimming took off 6 bases at V and 0 bases at J, with 15 bases between the two ends.

The sequence came from a donor at least 40 years old with multiple myeloma. J is TRBJ2-7 and V is TRBV28, with D maybe TRBD1 (6 bases). The material sequenced was a population of CD138-negative cells sorted from bone marrow. CDR3 protein: CASSPGQLSSYEQYF. DNA for the CDR3: TGTGCCAGCAGCCCGGGACAACTAAGCTCCTACGAGCAGTACTTC.